A single sample is the source of the 27 T cell receptor beta chains below, sequenced in a study of cytomegalovirus exposure and HLA in healthy donors. PCR was performed using 60 Vbeta and 13 Jbeta primers. Some clones are missing from TCRdb's copy, which holds only in-frame ones; the method was immunoSEQ multiplex PCR. The sample shows 150,000 to 200,000 clones, around 86% of them seen only once. What was sequenced was PBMCs. The receptors were gathered from a girl aged 2-10 years in good health and CMV-seropositive.

The V call is TRBV25-1, the J call TRBJ2-1; possibly TRBD2 for D (5 bases). V shed 2 bases and J shed 1 base, with 9 bases lying between them. CDR3 length: 15 residues. The germline gives CDR1 MGHDK, CDR2 SYGVNS. CDR3 in amino acids: CASSERDLSYNEQFF. CDR3 DNA: TGTGCCAGCAGTGAACGGGATCTATCCTACAATGAGCAGTTCTTC.

This CDR3 is CAWTGGGGETQYF. The CDR3 DNA reads as TGTGCCTGGACAGGGGGCGGAGGGGAGACCCAGTACTTC. V is TRBV30 and J is TRBJ2-5; TRBD1 matches 8 bases. Germline loops: CDR1 GTSNPN, CDR2 SVGIG (reference sequence). The CDR3 runs to 13 residues. The V and J ends lost 4 bases and 5 bases, in that order; junction bases with no gene match: 6.

The chain recombines TRBV19 with TRBJ2-1, with 7 nucleotides matching TRBD1. After removal of 0 bases from V and 5 bases from J, the junction contained 7 bases not matched to a gene. Germline assignment: CDR1 LNHDA and CDR2 SQIVND (reference sequence). This CDR3 spans 16 amino acids. The CDR3 protein is CASSIDQAGGHNEQFF. The DNA for the CDR3 is TGTGCCAGTAGTATAGATCAGGCAGGGGGACACAATGAGCAGTTCTTC.

There are a few counts of this clone. V and J are TRBV6-1 and TRBJ2-5; possibly TRBD2 for D (7 bases). Germline V lookup: CDR1 MNHNS, CDR2 SASEGT. Trimming took off 10 bases at V and 4 bases at J, with 22 bases between the two ends. CDR3 size: 15 residues. CDR3 sequence: CATSRGALQGETQYF. The DNA for the CDR3 is TGTGCCACCTCCCGGGGGGCCCTCCAGGGAGAGACCCAGTACTTC.

V is TRBV9 and J is TRBJ2-3, with TRBD2 matching 11 bases. CDR3 length equals 17 residues. The J segment lost 1 base and the V segment lost 0 bases, leaving 4 bases of the junction unmatched. The germline CDR1 and CDR2 sequences are SGDLS and YYNGEE. The CDR3 DNA sequence: TGTGCCAGCAGCGTAGGGTCACTAGCGGGAGGCACAGATACGCAGTATTTT. This sequence encodes CASSVGSLAGGTDTQYF.

The chain uses TRBV2 and TRBJ1-3, with 8 bases lining up with TRBD1. Germline loops: CDR1 SNHLY, CDR2 FYNNEI. This CDR3 region has 15 residues. V trimming: 8 bases; J trimming: 8 bases; junction bases outside the gene matches: 14. The CDR3 reads CASVRDRLNRHTIYF. DNA for the CDR3: TGTGCCAGCGTTCGGGACAGGCTTAATCGGCACACCATATATTTT.

The J gene is TRBJ2-2, the V gene TRBV28; D gene uncertain. V shed 0 bases and J shed 6 bases, with 11 bases lying between them. The germline gives CDR1 MDHEN, CDR2 SYDVKM. This CDR3 region has 15 residues. CDR3 DNA: TGTGCCAGCAGTTTATGGAGTTTTTCACCCGGGGAGCTGTTTTTT. Translated: CASSLWSFSPGELFF.

V is TRBV9 and J is TRBJ2-7; 8 positions agree with TRBD1. Per the germline V gene, CDR1 is SGDLS and CDR2 is YYNGEE. The junction had 1 base not matched to a gene; V was cut back by 3 bases and J by 2 bases. The CDR3 covers 13 residues. CDR3 region: CASSAGQAYEQYF. The CDR3 DNA is TGTGCCAGCAGCGCGGGACAGGCCTACGAGCAGTACTTC.

V gene TRBV6-4 combines with J gene TRBJ2-2; TRBD2 agrees at 8 bases. Germline V gives CDR1 MRHNA, CDR2 SNTAGT. The ends lost 3 bases at V and 4 bases at J; junction bases unmatched: 4. This CDR3 is built from 15 residues. CDR3 protein: CASSEGGRTTGELFF. Written as DNA, the CDR3 is TGTGCCAGCAGTGAGGGCGGGAGGACCACCGGGGAGCTGTTTTTT.

This chain connects TRBV5-1 to TRBJ1-3; possibly TRBD1 for D (5 bases). CDR3 length: 17 residues. The germline gives CDR1 SGHRS, CDR2 YFSETQ. With 2 bases removed from V and 0 bases from J, the gap between germline ends came to 15 bases. The chain's CDR3 is CASSFRQIILSGNTIYF. In nucleotides, the CDR3 is TGCGCCAGCAGCTTCAGACAGATTATTCTCTCTGGAAACACCATATATTTT.

The chain has TRBV9 and TRBJ2-7; 13 nucleotides agree with TRBD2. V lost 3 bases and J lost 2; bases outside the gene matches: 5. Germline-derived CDR1 and CDR2 are SGDLS and YYNGEE. The CDR3 covers 16 residues. Written as DNA, the CDR3 is TGTGCCAGCAGCGCTGGACTAGCGGGAGCCACCTACGAGCAGTACTTC. Translation: CASSAGLAGATYEQYF.

V and J are TRBV9 and TRBJ2-1, with D hard to call. Trimming removed 3 bases from V and 1 base from J, with 14 bases in between. Germline loops: CDR1 SGDLS, CDR2 YYNGEE. The CDR3 runs 16 residues. CDR3 in amino acids: CASSGGRSSSYNEQFF. CDR3 nucleotides: TGTGCCAGCAGCGGCGGAAGGAGTTCGTCCTACAATGAGCAGTTCTTC. The full variable domain, its missing parts supplied by reference TRBV9 and TRBJ2-1, is DSGVTQTPKHLITATGQRVTLRCSPRSGDLSVYWYQQSLDQGLQFLIQYYNGEERAKGNILERFSAQQFPDLHSELNLSSLELGDSALYFCASSGGRSSSYNEQFFGPGTRLTVL.

The chain joins TRBV28 to TRBJ2-6; possibly TRBD2 for D (6 bases). The V end was cut by 6 bases, the J end by 0 bases, with 9 bases between. This CDR3 is built from 15 residues. Germline V gene data show CDR1 as MDHEN and CDR2 as SYDVKM. CDR3 DNA: TGTGCCAGCAGCCTGGGGGGCTCTGGGGCCAACGTCCTGACTTTC. Amino acid sequence: CASSLGGSGANVLTF.

About this clone itself: A junction boundary mismatches the germline segment, possibly from a read error. The rearrangement uses TRBV7-9 and TRBJ1-1; 7 bases agree with TRBD1. The CDR3 is 12 residues long. Germline CDR1 reads SEHNR; CDR2 reads FQNEAQ (reference sequence). The chain's CDR3 is CSSSSMDREAFF. In DNA form, the CDR3 reads TGTTCCAGCAGCTCCATGGACAGGGAAGCTTTCTTT.

The chain combines TRBV19 with TRBJ2-3; 13 bases are a match to TRBD2. CDR3 length equals 13 residues. CDR1 and CDR2 (germline): LNHDA, SQIVND (reference sequence). Trimming took 9 bases from V and 4 from J; bases not matched to a gene: 1. This CDR3 reads CASGLAGADTQYF. Written as DNA, the CDR3 is TGTGCCAGCGGACTAGCGGGAGCAGATACGCAGTATTTT.

This clone was detected once. The chain is built from TRBV5-1 and TRBJ1-2, with D hard to call. Trimming pared 2 bases from V and 7 bases from J, leaving 9 bases between. Germline CDR1 is SGHRS and CDR2 is YFSETQ. The CDR3 sequence is 12 residues long. CDR3: CASSLDRVGYTF. In DNA, the CDR3 is TGCGCCAGCAGCTTAGACCGGGTTGGCTACACCTTC.

DNA for the CDR3: TGTGCCAGCAGTTTATCGATAGAAACTAGCGGGAGCAATGAGCAGTTCTTC. Its protein product is CASSLSIETSGSNEQFF. The V call is TRBV27, the J call TRBJ2-1, with 11 nucleotides matching TRBD2. The CDR3 has 17 residues. Germline CDR1 MNHEY, CDR2 SMNVEV (reference sequence). V lost 0 bases, J lost 6 bases, and 7 bases stayed unmatched.

This chain uses TRBV18 with TRBJ2-1; 9 bases agree with TRBD2. V dropped 0 bases and J dropped 9; count of bases not matched to a gene: 12. This CDR3 region has 17 residues. Germline assignment: CDR1 KGHSH and CDR2 LQKENI. For the CDR3, the DNA is TGTGCCAGCTCACCACCTTTAACCGCGGGAGGGCCACGTGAGCAGTTCTTC. Amino acids: CASSPPLTAGGPREQFF.

This clone was recorded only once. CDR3 loop: CASSHRQGYEQYF. The DNA for the CDR3 is TGTGCCAGCAGTCACCGACAGGGTTACGAGCAGTACTTC. The chain couples TRBV27 to TRBJ2-7; TRBD1 matches 7 bases. The germline gives CDR1 MNHEY, CDR2 SMNVEV (reference sequence). J lost 4 bases, V lost 5 bases, and 5 bases had no gene match. The CDR3 runs to 13 residues.

V is TRBV28 and J is TRBJ2-1, with TRBD2 matching over 8 bases. V was clipped by 0 bases and J by 5 bases; unmatched bases: 3. The CDR3 is 15 residues long. Germline V CDR1 and CDR2: MDHEN, SYDVKM. The CDR3 sequence is CASSLWGREDNEQFF. Written as DNA, the CDR3 is TGTGCCAGCAGTTTATGGGGGCGGGAGGACAATGAGCAGTTCTTC.

This rearrangement joins TRBV7-6 to TRBJ2-7, with 7 bases matching TRBD1. V lost 5 bases, J lost 4 bases, and 14 bases stayed unmatched. Germline CDR1 and CDR2: SGHVS and FNYEAQ. This CDR3 region has 16 residues. CDR3 sequence: CASSPFGTDGWYEQYF. The CDR3 DNA reads as TGTGCCAGCAGCCCATTTGGGACAGATGGCTGGTACGAGCAGTACTTC.

The chain employs TRBV5-4 and TRBJ2-5; D may be TRBD1 (7 bases). Per the germline V gene, CDR1 is SGHNT and CDR2 is YYREEE (reference sequence). This CDR3 has 14 amino acids. Trimming stripped 0 bases from V and 5 bases from J, with 11 bases between. The CDR3: CASSLEGAGETQYF. The CDR3 DNA follows: TGTGCCAGCAGCTTGGAGGGGGCGGGGGAGACCCAGTACTTC. Together with reference TRBV5-4 and TRBJ2-5, the CDR3 gives the full variable domain: ETGVTQSPTHLIKTRGQQVTLRCSSQSGHNTVSWYQQALGQGPQFIFQYYREEENGRGNFPPRFSGLQFPNYSSELNVNALELDDSALYLCASSLEGAGETQYFGPGTRLLVL.

For the CDR3, the DNA is TGTGCCAGTAGTATTCAGGCAGGCTGGGGCACAGATACGCAGTATTTT. Protein sequence: CASSIQAGWGTDTQYF. The chain has TRBV19 and TRBJ2-3; D not certain. Looked up from germline, CDR1 is LNHDA and CDR2 is SQIVND (reference sequence). The CDR3 is made up of 16 amino acids. V lost 3 bases and J 1 base, leaving 14 bases between the germline ends.

The V gene is TRBV7-3, the J gene TRBJ2-3, with D possibly TRBD1 on 6 matching bases. Per the germline V gene, CDR1 is SGHTA and CDR2 is FQGTGA. CDR3 length equals 16 residues. Deletions cut 2 bases from V and 3 bases from J, with 15 bases between. CDR3: CASSLSQGEGTDTQYF. CDR3 DNA: TGTGCCAGCAGCTTATCACAGGGTGAGGGAACAGATACGCAGTATTTT.

The genes are TRBV18 and TRBJ2-7, with 14 bases identical to TRBD2. With V trimmed by 6 bases and J by 0 bases, 7 bases remained unmatched. The CDR3 is 17 amino acids. Per germline, CDR1 KGHSH and CDR2 LQKENI. The chain's CDR3 is CASSEGTSGRGSYEQYF. CDR3 bases: TGTGCCAGCTCGGAAGGGACTAGCGGGAGAGGCTCCTACGAGCAGTACTTC.

The V call is TRBV30, the J call TRBJ1-4; D gene unclear. The CDR3 loop spans 15 amino acids. CDR1 GTSNPN and CDR2 SVGIG come from the germline V gene (reference sequence). V was pared by 0 bases and J by 0 bases, with 8 bases between. Written as DNA, the CDR3 is TGTGCCTGGAGTGTGAGCGCACCAACTAATGAAAAACTGTTTTTT. Translated, it gives CAWSVSAPTNEKLFF.

This clone was recorded once. V is TRBV10-3 and J is TRBJ2-2, with D possibly TRBD2 on 6 matching bases. The germline gives CDR1 ENHRY, CDR2 SYGVKD. Deletions cut 9 bases from V and 6 bases from J, with 17 bases between. The CDR3 totals 14 residues. CDR3 nucleotide sequence: TGTGCCATGCTCAGTGGAGGGGAGGCCGGGGAGCTGTTTTTT. Protein product: CAMLSGGEAGELFF.